This T cell receptor beta chain originates from a study of cytomegalovirus exposure and HLA in healthy donors. Details on this clone: Its antigen is currently unknown.

This CDR3 has 16 amino acids. Germline V lookup: CDR1 SGHTA, CDR2 FQGNSA. After removal of 2 bases from V and 5 bases from J, the junction contained 9 bases not matched to a gene. Primers included in the PCR were 60 Vbeta and 13 Jbeta primers. As handled by the study authors: Later, 65 million to 90 million unique TCR beta chains were counted in an analysis, and around 11 million of them were shared. Clones were sequenced by immunoSEQ multiplex PCR, and TCRdb holds only the in-frame ones, with some missing. V and J calls plus clone size are reproduced from that table; the DNA served to infer D and trimming. The table has 120,000 or so clones, about 80% seen once; the top ten hold roughly 10%. Study results and limitations: Researchers reported in a later analysis that a missense DCLRE1C variant was tied to TCR beta V- and J-gene trimming. On later analysis, the bulk of CMV-associated TCR beta chains appeared to be HLA-restricted.

The rearrangement uses TRBV7-2 and TRBJ2-7; 10 nucleotides agree with TRBD1. The sequencing input was PBMCs. The source of this sequence is a woman in her 50s in good health and CMV-seropositive. CDR3 loop: CASSLWYDRGRDEQYF. The CDR3 DNA follows: TGTGCCAGCAGCTTATGGTATGACAGGGGGCGCGACGAGCAGTACTTC.